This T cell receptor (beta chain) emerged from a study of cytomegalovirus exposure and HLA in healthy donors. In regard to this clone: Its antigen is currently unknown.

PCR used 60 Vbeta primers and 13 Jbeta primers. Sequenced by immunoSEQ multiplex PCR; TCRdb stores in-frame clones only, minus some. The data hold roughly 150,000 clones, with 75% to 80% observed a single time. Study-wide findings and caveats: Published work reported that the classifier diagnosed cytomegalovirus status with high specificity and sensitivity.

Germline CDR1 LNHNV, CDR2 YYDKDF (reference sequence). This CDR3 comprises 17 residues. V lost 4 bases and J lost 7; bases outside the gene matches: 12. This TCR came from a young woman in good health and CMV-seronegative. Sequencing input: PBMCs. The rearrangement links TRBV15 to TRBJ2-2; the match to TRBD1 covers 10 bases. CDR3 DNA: TGTGCCACCAGCATATACCGGACAGGGGGAAAGGTCGGGGAGCTGTTTTTT. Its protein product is CATSIYRTGGKVGELFF.